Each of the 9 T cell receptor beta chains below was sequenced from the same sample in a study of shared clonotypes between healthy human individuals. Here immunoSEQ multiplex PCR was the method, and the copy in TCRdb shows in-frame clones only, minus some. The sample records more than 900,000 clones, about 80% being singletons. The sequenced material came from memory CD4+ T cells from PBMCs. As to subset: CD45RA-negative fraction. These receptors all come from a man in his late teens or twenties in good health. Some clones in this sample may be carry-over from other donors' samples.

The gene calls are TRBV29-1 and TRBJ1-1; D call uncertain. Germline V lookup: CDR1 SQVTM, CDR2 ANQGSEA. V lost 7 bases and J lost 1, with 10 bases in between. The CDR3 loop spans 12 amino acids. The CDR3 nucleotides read TGCAGCGGTAGTGACGGGAACACTGAAGCTTTCTTT. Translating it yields CSGSDGNTEAFF.

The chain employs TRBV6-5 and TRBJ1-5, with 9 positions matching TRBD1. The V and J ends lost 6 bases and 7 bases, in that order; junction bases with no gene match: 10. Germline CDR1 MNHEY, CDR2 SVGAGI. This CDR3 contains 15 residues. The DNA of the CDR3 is TGTGCCAGCAGGAAGGACAGGGGAGGAGGACAGCCCCAGCATTTT. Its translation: CASRKDRGGGQPQHF.

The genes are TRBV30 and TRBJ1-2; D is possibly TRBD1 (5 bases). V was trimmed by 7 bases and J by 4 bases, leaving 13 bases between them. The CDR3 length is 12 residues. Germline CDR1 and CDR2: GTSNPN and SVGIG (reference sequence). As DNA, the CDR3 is TGTGCCTCCCCGGGCCAGGGCTATGGCTACACCTTC. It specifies CASPGQGYGYTF.

The CDR3 sequence is CAISESSGPTEAFF. Here the CDR3 DNA reads TGTGCCATCAGTGAGTCCTCAGGGCCCACTGAAGCTTTCTTT. The chain employs TRBV10-3 and TRBJ1-1; the D gene is possibly TRBD1 (5 bases). This CDR3 spans 14 amino acids. V dropped 0 bases and J dropped 4 bases, with 9 bases sitting between them. Germline values: CDR1 ENHRY, CDR2 SYGVKD.

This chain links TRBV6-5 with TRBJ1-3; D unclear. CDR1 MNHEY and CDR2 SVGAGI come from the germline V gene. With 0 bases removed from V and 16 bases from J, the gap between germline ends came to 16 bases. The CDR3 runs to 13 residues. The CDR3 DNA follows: TGTGCCAGCAGTTACTCGAATCTGGGCCAGATTTATTTT. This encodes CASSYSNLGQIYF.

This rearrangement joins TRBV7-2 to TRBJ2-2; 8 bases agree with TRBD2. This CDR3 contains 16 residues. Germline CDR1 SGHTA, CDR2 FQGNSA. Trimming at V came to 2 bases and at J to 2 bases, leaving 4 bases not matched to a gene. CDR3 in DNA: TGTGCCAGCAGCTTAACACTAGCGGCTAACACCGGGGAGCTGTTTTTT. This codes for CASSLTLAANTGELFF.

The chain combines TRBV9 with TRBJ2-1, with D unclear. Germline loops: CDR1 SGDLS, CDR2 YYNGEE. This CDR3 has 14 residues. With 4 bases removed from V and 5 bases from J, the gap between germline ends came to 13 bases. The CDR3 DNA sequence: TGTGCCAGCAGCCCCTTGAGCAGTCACAATGAGCAGTTCTTC. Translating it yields CASSPLSSHNEQFF.

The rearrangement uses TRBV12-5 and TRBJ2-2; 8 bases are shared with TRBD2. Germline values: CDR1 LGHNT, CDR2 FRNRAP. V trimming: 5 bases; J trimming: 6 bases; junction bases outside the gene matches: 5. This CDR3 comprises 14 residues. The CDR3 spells CASGLGLAPGELFF. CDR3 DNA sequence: TGTGCTAGTGGTCTTGGACTAGCTCCCGGGGAGCTGTTTTTT. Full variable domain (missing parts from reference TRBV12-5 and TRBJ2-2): DARVTQTPRHKVTEMGQEVTMRCQPILGHNTVFWYRQTMMQGLELLAYFRNRAPLDDSGMPKDRFSAEMPDATLATLKIQPSEPRDSAVYFCASGLGLAPGELFFGEGSRLTVL.

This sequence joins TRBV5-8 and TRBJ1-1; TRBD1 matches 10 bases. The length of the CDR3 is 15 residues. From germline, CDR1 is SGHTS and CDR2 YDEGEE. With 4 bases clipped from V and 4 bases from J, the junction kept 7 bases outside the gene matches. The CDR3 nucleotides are TGTGCCAGCAGCCTAAAGACAGGGGGCGTCACTGAAGCTTTCTTT. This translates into CASSLKTGGVTEAFF.